This T cell receptor (beta chain) was sequenced during a study of control samples from healthy donors and cancer patients. The CDR3 is made up of 16 amino acids. This table comes from immunoSEQ multiplex PCR, and its TCRdb copy is limited to in-frame clones, with some not included. The sample lists about 100,000 clones; about 89% were seen once. The J gene is TRBJ2-7, the V gene TRBV21-1; TRBD1, the D gene given by the table, was not confirmed from the DNA. TRBV21-1 is flagged as a pseudogene. The sequence derives from a young man in good health. Sequenced: blood. CDR3 amino acids: CASSSNWDRVQYEQYF. In DNA, the CDR3 is TGTGCCAGCAGCAGCAACTGGGACAGGGTGCAGTACGAGCAGTACTTC.